This TCR beta chain was profiled in a study of T cell repertoires in cytomegalovirus infection. For the study at large: Indications of both CMV infection and matching HLA type were provided by public TCR beta signatures.

Overall study results and limits: The study found HLA-C-restricted CMV-specific TCR beta clonotypes dominating the ex vivo response. The cumulative frequency of public TCR beta families identified carriers of CMV plus the relevant HLA.

Per the germline V gene, CDR1 is SGHTA and CDR2 is FQGNSA. CDR3 length: 17 residues. Trimming cost V 4 bases and J 2 bases; bases outside gene matches: 12. TCRdb re-derived calls from the reads in MiXCR, one entry per CDR3 protein. The sample consists of 450,000 to 650,000 distinct CDR3 sequences, around a quarter of them appearing once. This clonotype was seen more than once but under ten times. Its target is unknown. This sequence was found in a human donor in good health (CMV status not recorded). Some clones in this sample may be carry-over from other donors' samples. The chain employs TRBV7-2 and TRBJ2-5; the match to TRBD2 covers 8 bases. Sequencing was carried out using PBMCs. CDR3 sequence reads: CASSYRPRAGVQETQYF. The CDR3 bases are TGTGCCAGCAGCTATAGGCCCAGAGCGGGAGTTCAAGAGACCCAGTACTTC.